These T cell receptor beta chains were read from a single sample in a study of blood T cell repertoires in COVID-19. The table came from immunoSEQ multiplex PCR; TCRdb's copy has only in-frame clones and leaves some out. Of about 210,000 clones detected, approximately 90% appear once; the ten largest clones hold approximately 0.66%. Sequenced material: peripheral blood. The receptor source for this set is a man aged 40-50 years with acute or convalescent COVID-19. The CDR3 runs from the conserved cysteine through the conserved F or W. D genes are given only for firm matches.

d_gene: TRBD2
v_gene: TRBV6-2/TRBV6-3
CDR3aa: CASSYDRRGTRTYEQYF

d_gene: NA
v_gene: TRBV28
CDR3aa: CASSLPAYRGGYTF

d_gene: NA
v_gene: TRBV29-1
CDR3aa: CSVAGQVETQYF

d_gene: NA
v_gene: TRBV27
CDR3aa: CASSSLHMGLPYEQYF

d_gene: NA
v_gene: TRBV28
CDR3aa: CASSFPDQPQHF

d_gene: NA
v_gene: TRBV4-2
CDR3aa: CASSQGLYNEQFF

d_gene: NA
v_gene: TRBV9
CDR3aa: CASSVGLTGLNSGNTIYF

d_gene: NA
v_gene: TRBV19
CDR3aa: CATKGGGGNQPQHF

d_gene: NA
v_gene: TRBV18
CDR3aa: CASSPTASYNSPLHF

d_gene: TRBD1
v_gene: TRBV12-3/TRBV12-4
CDR3aa: CASAGGNEQFF

d_gene: NA
v_gene: TRBV7-9
CDR3aa: CASSLVTGPRNQPQHF

d_gene: TRBD2
v_gene: TRBV7-6
CDR3aa: CASSLALGEGQTGELFF

d_gene: NA
v_gene: TRBV5-5
CDR3aa: CASSSYTTGSGSPLHF

d_gene: TRBD1
v_gene: TRBV19
CDR3aa: CASTPTRDRAGNTIYF

d_gene: TRBD1
v_gene: TRBV10-3
CDR3aa: CAISPLWGQSNGNTIYF

d_gene: TRBD1
v_gene: TRBV19
CDR3aa: CASSMGQGPGYTF

d_gene: TRBD1
v_gene: TRBV19
CDR3aa: CASSIGTGGVDTQYF

d_gene: TRBD1
v_gene: TRBV5-1
CDR3aa: CASSWGTGGVPNYGYTF

d_gene: NA
v_gene: TRBV4-3
CDR3aa: CASSQDQGLPPLHF

d_gene: TRBD2
v_gene: TRBV5-1
CDR3aa: CASSFRTSRTIYNEQFF

d_gene: NA
v_gene: TRBV30
CDR3aa: CAWSVIFRAASGGYGYTF

d_gene: NA
v_gene: TRBV4-1
CDR3aa: CASSQGHSAREQYF

d_gene: TRBD1
v_gene: TRBV4-1
CDR3aa: CASSQEFTGVYEQYF

d_gene: TRBD1
v_gene: TRBV5-1
CDR3aa: CASSFPDPGQGPYEQYF

d_gene: TRBD1
v_gene: TRBV10-2
CDR3aa: CATKAGGTEAFF

d_gene: TRBD2
v_gene: TRBV19
CDR3aa: CASKGTSSYEQYF

d_gene: NA
v_gene: TRBV11-2
CDR3aa: CASSFSPGLTNSPLHF

d_gene: TRBD1
v_gene: TRBV5-6
CDR3aa: CASSPRLGQMNTEAFF

d_gene: TRBD1
v_gene: TRBV9
CDR3aa: CASSASRGSIGELFF

d_gene: NA
v_gene: TRBV2
CDR3aa: CASSERPGYTEAFF

d_gene: TRBD1
v_gene: TRBV19
CDR3aa: CASSLVGGTVNEQFF

d_gene: NA
v_gene: TRBV27
CDR3aa: CASSYKPSYEQYF